A single sample is the source of the 10 T cell receptor beta chains below, sequenced in a study of cytomegalovirus exposure and HLA in healthy donors. Use of 60 Vbeta and 13 Jbeta primers characterized the PCR. Clones were sequenced by immunoSEQ multiplex PCR, and TCRdb holds only the in-frame ones, with some missing. The sample shows 90,000 to 100,000 clones, about four fifths of them seen only once. Sample: PBMCs. Receptors originate from a man in his fifties or sixties in good health and CMV-seronegative.

This chain links TRBV18 with TRBJ2-3, with 8 positions matching TRBD1. Germline CDR1 is KGHSH and CDR2 is LQKENI. This CDR3 has 15 residues. The trim removed 2 bases at V and 6 bases at J, leaving 7 bases unmatched. The CDR3 is CASSPAGGAGDTQYF. The CDR3 DNA reads as TGTGCCAGCTCACCAGCAGGGGGCGCAGGGGATACGCAGTATTTT.

This clone has a single count. The chain carries TRBV19 and TRBJ1-5; a weak D match, TRBD1 (6 bases). The CDR3 sequence is 14 residues long. The germline V and J ends were trimmed by 6 bases and 5 bases, with 14 bases remaining between them. CDR1 and CDR2 (germline): LNHDA, SQIVND (reference sequence). The CDR3 sequence is CASSAEDSYQPQHF. The CDR3 DNA is TGTGCCAGTAGCGCAGAGGACAGTTATCAGCCCCAGCATTTT.

This clone was counted only a few times. This chain links TRBV29-1 with TRBJ1-1; weak D call: TRBD1 (6 bases). Looked up from germline, CDR1 is SQVTM and CDR2 is ANQGSEA. CDR3 size: 17 residues. Trimming removed 4 bases from V and 0 bases from J, with 21 bases in between. The CDR3 DNA reads as TGCAGCGTTGGATCAGGGGCAGCCAGGGGTCTGAACACTGAAGCTTTCTTT. Amino acid sequence: CSVGSGAARGLNTEAFF.

Notes on this clone: The junction and the germline gene differ at one end; a read error may be behind it. The chain's CDR3 is CASSLGFGDEQYF. The CDR3, as DNA: TGTGCTAGCAGTTTAGGGTTCGGGGACGAGCAGTACTTC. The chain employs TRBV7-7 and TRBJ2-7; D is possibly TRBD2 (5 bases). CDR1 and CDR2 (germline): SSHAT, FNYEAQ (reference sequence). The CDR3 consists of 13 residues.

In its sample, this clone was seen a few times. The chain couples TRBV6-5 to TRBJ2-3; 7 nucleotides match TRBD1. CDR1 is MNHEY, CDR2 SVGAGI, per germline. CDR3 length equals 14 residues. V gave up 7 bases and J gave up 2 bases; unmatched junction bases: 6. CDR3 region: CASTKTGHTDTQYF. CDR3 DNA sequence: TGTGCCAGCACGAAGACAGGGCACACAGATACGCAGTATTTT.

V usage is TRBV9 and J usage is TRBJ2-1, with 15 bases fitting TRBD2. The CDR3 consists of 16 residues. Germline values: CDR1 SGDLS, CDR2 YYNGEE. Trimming cost V 2 bases and J 7 bases; bases outside gene matches: 4. The CDR3 reads CASSVGTSGRSNEQFF. The DNA of the CDR3 is TGTGCCAGCAGCGTGGGGACTAGCGGGAGGTCAAATGAGCAGTTCTTC.

V and J are TRBV28 and TRBJ1-2; D uncertain. This CDR3 is built from 15 residues. Looked up from germline, CDR1 is MDHEN and CDR2 is SYDVKM. V shed 2 bases and J shed 8 bases, with 18 bases lying between them. This CDR3 is CASSLTTPDIRGYTF. CDR3 coding DNA: TGTGCCAGCAGTTTAACAACACCTGACATCAGGGGCTACACCTTC.

The chain is built from TRBV5-4 and TRBJ2-7, with 10 nucleotides matching TRBD1. The length of the CDR3 is 14 residues. The junction had 5 bases not matched to a gene; V was cut back by 4 bases and J by 4 bases. Germline V gene data show CDR1 as SGHNT and CDR2 as YYREEE (reference sequence). The CDR3 protein is CASSPGQGNYEQYF. The CDR3 DNA reads as TGTGCCAGCAGCCCGGGACAGGGGAATTACGAGCAGTACTTC. Filled out from reference TRBV5-4 and TRBJ2-7, the complete variable domain reads ETGVTQSPTHLIKTRGQQVTLRCSSQSGHNTVSWYQQALGQGPQFIFQYYREEENGRGNFPPRFSGLQFPNYSSELNVNALELDDSALYLCASSPGQGNYEQYFGPGTRLTVT.

The chain carries TRBV9 and TRBJ1-3; D may be TRBD1 (6 bases). CDR3 length: 13 residues. Between the trimmed V and J ends, which lost 3 bases and 4 bases, there was a span of 8 bases. The germline V gene encodes CDR1 SGDLS and CDR2 YYNGEE. CDR3 region: CASSGDRGNTIYF. CDR3 coding DNA: TGTGCCAGCAGCGGCGACAGGGGAAACACCATATATTTT. Combining the CDR3 with reference TRBV9 and TRBJ1-3 gives the whole variable domain DSGVTQTPKHLITATGQRVTLRCSPRSGDLSVYWYQQSLDQGLQFLIQYYNGEERAKGNILERFSAQQFPDLHSELNLSSLELGDSALYFCASSGDRGNTIYFGEGSWLTVV.

This chain connects TRBV28 to TRBJ1-3; 9 bases match TRBD1. Germline values: CDR1 MDHEN, CDR2 SYDVKM. J gave up 5 bases and V 6 bases, and 8 bases lay outside the gene matches. The CDR3 consists of 15 residues. This CDR3 reads CASSFTGGARNTIYF. The CDR3, as DNA: TGTGCCAGCAGCTTTACAGGGGGCGCGAGAAACACCATATATTTT. The full variable domain, with the rest looked up from reference TRBV28 and TRBJ1-3, is DVKVTQSSRYLVKRTGEKVFLECVQDMDHENMFWYRQDPGLGLRLIYFSYDVKMKEKGDIPEGYSVSREKKERFSLILESASTNQTSMYLCASSFTGGARNTIYFGEGSWLTVV.